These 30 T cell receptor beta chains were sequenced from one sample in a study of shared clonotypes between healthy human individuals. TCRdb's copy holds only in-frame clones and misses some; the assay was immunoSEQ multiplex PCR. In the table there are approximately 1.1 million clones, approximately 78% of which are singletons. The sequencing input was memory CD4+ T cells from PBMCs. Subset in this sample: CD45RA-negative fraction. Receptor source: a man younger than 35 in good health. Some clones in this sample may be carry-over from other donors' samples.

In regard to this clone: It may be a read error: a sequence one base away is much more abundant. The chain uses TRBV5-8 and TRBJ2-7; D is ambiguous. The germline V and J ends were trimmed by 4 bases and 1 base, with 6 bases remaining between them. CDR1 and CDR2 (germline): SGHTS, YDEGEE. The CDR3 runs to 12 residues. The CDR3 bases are TGTGCCAGCAGCCCCAGTTCCTACGAGCAGTACTTC. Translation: CASSPSSYEQYF.

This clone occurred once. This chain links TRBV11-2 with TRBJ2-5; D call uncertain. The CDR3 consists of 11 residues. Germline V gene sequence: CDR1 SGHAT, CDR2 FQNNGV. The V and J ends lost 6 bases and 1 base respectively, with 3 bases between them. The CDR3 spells CASRFQETQYF. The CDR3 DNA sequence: TGTGCCAGCAGGTTCCAAGAGACCCAGTACTTC.

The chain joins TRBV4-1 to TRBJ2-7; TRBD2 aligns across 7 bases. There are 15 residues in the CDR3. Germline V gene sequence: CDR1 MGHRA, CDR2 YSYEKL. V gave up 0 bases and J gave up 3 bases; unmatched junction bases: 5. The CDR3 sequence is CASSQDSSGVYEQYF. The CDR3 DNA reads TGCGCCAGCAGCCAAGATTCTAGCGGAGTCTACGAGCAGTACTTC.

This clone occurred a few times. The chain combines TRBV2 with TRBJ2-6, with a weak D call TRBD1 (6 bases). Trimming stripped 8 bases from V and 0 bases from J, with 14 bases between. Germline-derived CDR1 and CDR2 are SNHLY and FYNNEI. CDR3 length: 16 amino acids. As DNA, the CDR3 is TGTGCCAGCGAGGGCAGGGGCCTCTCTGGGGCCAACGTCCTGACTTTC. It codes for CASEGRGLSGANVLTF.

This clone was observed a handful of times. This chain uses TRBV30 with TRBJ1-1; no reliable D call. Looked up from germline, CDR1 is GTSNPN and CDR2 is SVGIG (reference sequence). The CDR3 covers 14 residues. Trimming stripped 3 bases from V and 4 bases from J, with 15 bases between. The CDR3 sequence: CAWRPMGWGTEAFF. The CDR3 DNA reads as TGTGCCTGGAGACCCATGGGGTGGGGCACTGAAGCTTTCTTT.

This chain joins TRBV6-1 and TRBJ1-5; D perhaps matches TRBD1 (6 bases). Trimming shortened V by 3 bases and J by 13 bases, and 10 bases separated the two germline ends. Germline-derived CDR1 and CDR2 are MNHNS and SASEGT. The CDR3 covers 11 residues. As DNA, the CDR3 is TGTGCCAGCAGTGAGGGGGACATTCAGCATTTT. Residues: CASSEGDIQHF.

CDR3 sequence (DNA): TGCGCCAGCAGCTTGGATCGTGGGATGGATACGCAGTATTTT. Residues: CASSLDRGMDTQYF. The genes are TRBV5-1 and TRBJ2-3, with unresolved D. Between the trimmed V and J ends, which lost 0 bases and 6 bases, there was a span of 11 bases. The CDR3 consists of 14 residues. Germline V gives CDR1 SGHRS, CDR2 YFSETQ.

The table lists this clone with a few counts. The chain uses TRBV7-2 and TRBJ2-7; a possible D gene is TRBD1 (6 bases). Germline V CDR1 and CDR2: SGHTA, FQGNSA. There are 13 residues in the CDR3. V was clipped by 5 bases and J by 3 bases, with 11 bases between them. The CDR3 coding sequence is TGTGCCAGCAGCCTCTCGACAGGCTACGAGCAGTACTTC. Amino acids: CASSLSTGYEQYF.

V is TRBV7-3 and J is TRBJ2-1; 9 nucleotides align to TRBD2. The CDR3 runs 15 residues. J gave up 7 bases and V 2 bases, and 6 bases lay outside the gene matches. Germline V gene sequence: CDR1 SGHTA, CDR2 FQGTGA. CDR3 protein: CASSLGAGGGNEQFF. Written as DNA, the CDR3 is TGTGCCAGCAGCTTAGGAGCGGGAGGAGGGAATGAGCAGTTCTTC.

The CDR3 region is CASSAGLAANIQYF. CDR3 in DNA: TGTGCCAGTAGTGCGGGACTAGCTGCAAACATTCAGTACTTC. The J gene is TRBJ2-4, the V gene TRBV19; TRBD2 matches at 9 bases. Germline CDR1 LNHDA, CDR2 SQIVND (reference sequence). The CDR3 length is 14 residues. The V gene end was trimmed by 5 bases and the J gene end by 6 bases; junction bases not matched to a gene: 5.

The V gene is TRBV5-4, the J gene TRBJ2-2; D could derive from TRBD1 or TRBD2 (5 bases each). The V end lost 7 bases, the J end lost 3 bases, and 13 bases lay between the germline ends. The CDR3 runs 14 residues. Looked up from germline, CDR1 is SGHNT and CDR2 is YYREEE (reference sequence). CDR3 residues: CASGETAYTGELFF. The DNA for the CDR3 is TGTGCCAGCGGGGAGACAGCTTACACCGGGGAGCTGTTTTTT. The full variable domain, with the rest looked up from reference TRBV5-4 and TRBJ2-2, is ETGVTQSPTHLIKTRGQQVTLRCSSQSGHNTVSWYQQALGQGPQFIFQYYREEENGRGNFPPRFSGLQFPNYSSELNVNALELDDSALYLCASGETAYTGELFFGEGSRLTVL.

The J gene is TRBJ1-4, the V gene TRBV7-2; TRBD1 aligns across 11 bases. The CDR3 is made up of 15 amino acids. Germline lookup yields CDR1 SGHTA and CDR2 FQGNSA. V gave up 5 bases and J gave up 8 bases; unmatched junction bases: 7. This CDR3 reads CASSPSGTGGEKLFF. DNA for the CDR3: TGTGCCAGCAGCCCGTCCGGGACAGGGGGAGAAAAACTGTTTTTT.

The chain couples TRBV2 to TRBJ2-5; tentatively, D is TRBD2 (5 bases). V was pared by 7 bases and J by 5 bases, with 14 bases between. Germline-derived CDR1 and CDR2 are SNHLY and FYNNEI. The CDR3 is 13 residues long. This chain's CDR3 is CASKAAALETQYF. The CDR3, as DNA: TGTGCCAGCAAAGCGGCAGCCCTGGAGACCCAGTACTTC.

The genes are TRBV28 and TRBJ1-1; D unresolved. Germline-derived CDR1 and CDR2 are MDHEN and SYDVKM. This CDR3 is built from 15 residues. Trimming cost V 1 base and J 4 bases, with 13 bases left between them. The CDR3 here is CASSLFAGRVTEAFF. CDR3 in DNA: TGTGCCAGCAGTTTATTCGCAGGACGAGTCACTGAAGCTTTCTTT.

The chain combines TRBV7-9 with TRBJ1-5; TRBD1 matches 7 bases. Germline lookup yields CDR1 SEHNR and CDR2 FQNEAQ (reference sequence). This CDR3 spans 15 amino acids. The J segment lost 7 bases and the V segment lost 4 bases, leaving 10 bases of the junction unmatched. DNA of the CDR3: TGTGCCAGCAGCTCATGGGACAGCTCGGGCCAGCCCCAGCATTTT. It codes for CASSSWDSSGQPQHF.

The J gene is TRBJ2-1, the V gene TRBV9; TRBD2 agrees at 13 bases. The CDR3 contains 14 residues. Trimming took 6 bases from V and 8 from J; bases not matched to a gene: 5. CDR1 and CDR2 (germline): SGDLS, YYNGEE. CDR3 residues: CASTRTSGSDEQFF. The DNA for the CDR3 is TGTGCCAGCACCCGGACTAGCGGGAGCGATGAGCAGTTCTTC.

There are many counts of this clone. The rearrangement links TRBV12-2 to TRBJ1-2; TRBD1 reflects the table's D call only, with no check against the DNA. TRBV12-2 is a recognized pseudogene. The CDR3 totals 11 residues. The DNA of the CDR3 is TGTGCAAGTCGCTTAGGGGCTGGCTACACCTTC. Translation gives CASRLGAGYTF.

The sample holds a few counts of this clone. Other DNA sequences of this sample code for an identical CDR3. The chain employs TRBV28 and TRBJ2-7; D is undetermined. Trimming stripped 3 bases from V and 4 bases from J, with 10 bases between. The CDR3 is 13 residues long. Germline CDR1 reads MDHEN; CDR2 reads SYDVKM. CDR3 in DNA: TGTGCCAGCAGTTTTTCAGTCCCGTACGAGCAGTACTTC. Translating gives CASSFSVPYEQYF. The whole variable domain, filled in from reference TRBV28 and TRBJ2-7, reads DVKVTQSSRYLVKRTGEKVFLECVQDMDHENMFWYRQDPGLGLRLIYFSYDVKMKEKGDIPEGYSVSREKKERFSLILESASTNQTSMYLCASSFSVPYEQYFGPGTRLTVT.

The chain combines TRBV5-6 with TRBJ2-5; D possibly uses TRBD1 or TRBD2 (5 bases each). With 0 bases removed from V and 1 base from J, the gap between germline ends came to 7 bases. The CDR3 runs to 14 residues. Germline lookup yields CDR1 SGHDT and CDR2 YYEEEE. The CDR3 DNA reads TGTGCCAGCAGCTTGGGGGACGGCCAAGAGACCCAGTACTTC. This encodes CASSLGDGQETQYF.

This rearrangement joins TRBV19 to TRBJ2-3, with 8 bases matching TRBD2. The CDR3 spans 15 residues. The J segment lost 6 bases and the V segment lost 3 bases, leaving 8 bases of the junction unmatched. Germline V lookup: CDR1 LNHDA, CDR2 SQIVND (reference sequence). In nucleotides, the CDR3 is TGTGCCAGTAGTATCACTAGCGGCCCACTTGATACGCAGTATTTT. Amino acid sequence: CASSITSGPLDTQYF.

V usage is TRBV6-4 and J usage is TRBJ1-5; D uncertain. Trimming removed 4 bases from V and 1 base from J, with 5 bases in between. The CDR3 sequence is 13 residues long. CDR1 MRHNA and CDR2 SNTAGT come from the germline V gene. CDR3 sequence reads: CASSAPSNQPQHF. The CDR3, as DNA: TGTGCCAGCAGTGCTCCGAGCAATCAGCCCCAGCATTTT.

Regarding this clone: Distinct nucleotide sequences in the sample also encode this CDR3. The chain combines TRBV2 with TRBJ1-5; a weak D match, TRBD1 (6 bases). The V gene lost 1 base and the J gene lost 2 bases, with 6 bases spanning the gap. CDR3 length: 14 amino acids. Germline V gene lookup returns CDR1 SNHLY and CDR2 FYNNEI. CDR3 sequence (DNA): TGTGCCAGCAGTGAAGACAGGGGCAATCAGCCCCAGCATTTT. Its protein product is CASSEDRGNQPQHF.

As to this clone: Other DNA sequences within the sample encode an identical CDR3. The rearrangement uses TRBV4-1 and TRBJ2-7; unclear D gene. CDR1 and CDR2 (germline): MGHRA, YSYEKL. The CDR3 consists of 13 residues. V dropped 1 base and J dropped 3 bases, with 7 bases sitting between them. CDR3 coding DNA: TGCGCCAGCAGCCAAGTAGGATACTACGAGCAGTACTTC. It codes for CASSQVGYYEQYF.

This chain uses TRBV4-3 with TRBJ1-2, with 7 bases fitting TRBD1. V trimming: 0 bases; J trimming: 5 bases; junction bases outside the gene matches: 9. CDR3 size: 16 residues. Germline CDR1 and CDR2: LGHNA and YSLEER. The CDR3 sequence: CASSQDPQGRGYGYTF. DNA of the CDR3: TGCGCCAGCAGCCAAGATCCACAGGGGCGGGGGTATGGCTACACCTTC.

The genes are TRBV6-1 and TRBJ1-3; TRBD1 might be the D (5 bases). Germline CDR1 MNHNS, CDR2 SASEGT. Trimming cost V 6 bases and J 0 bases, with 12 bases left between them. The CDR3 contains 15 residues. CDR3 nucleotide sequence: TGTGCCAGCAGGAAACAGGCCCTCTCTGGAAACACCATATATTTT. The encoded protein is CASRKQALSGNTIYF.

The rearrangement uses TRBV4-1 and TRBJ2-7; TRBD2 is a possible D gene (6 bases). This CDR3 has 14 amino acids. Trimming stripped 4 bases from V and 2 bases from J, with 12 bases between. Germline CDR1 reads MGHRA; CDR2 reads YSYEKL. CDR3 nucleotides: TGCGCCAGCAGCCGCCGGGACTCCACCTACGAGCAGTACTTC. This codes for CASSRRDSTYEQYF.

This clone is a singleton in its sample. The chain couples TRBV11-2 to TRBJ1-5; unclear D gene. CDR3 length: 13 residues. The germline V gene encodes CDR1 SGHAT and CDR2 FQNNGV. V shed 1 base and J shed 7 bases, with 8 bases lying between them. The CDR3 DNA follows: TGTGCCAGCAGCTTAGGGGATTACCAGCCCCAGCATTTT. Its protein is CASSLGDYQPQHF.

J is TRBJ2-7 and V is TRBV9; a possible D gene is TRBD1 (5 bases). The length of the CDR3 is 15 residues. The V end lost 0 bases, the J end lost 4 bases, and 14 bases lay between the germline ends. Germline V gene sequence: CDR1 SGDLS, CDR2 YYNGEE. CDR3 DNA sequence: TGTGCCAGCAGCGTAGGTCACGACAGTACTTACGAGCAGTACTTC. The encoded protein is CASSVGHDSTYEQYF.

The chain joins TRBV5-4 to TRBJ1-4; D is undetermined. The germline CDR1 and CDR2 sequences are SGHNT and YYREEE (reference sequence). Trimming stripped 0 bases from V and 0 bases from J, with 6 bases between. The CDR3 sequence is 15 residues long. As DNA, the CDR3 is TGTGCCAGCAGCTTGGGGAACCCAACTAATGAAAAACTGTTTTTT. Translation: CASSLGNPTNEKLFF.

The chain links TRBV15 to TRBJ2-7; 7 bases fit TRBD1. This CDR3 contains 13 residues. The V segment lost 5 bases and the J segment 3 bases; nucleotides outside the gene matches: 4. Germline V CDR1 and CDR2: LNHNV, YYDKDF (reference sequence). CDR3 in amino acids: CATSRQGVYEQYF. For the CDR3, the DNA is TGTGCCACCAGCCGACAGGGTGTCTACGAGCAGTACTTC. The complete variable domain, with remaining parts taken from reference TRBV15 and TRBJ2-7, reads DAMVIQNPRYQVTQFGKPVTLSCSQTLNHNVMYWYQQKSSQAPKLLFHYYDKDFNNEADTPDNFQSRRPNTSFCFLDIRSPGLGDTAMYLCATSRQGVYEQYFGPGTRLTVT.